One and the same sample provided the 14 T cell receptor beta chains below, sequenced in a study of T-cell memory formation after mild COVID-19. Each CDR3 protein gets one entry after TCRdb re-called the 5' RACE reads with MiXCR. This table holds around 100,000 distinct CDR3 sequences, around 10% found once. Sequenced input: PBMCs or a T cell subset sorted from them (not recorded which). The receptors come from a man between 18 and 29 years old who had mild COVID-19 (a few samples of this study predate the infection). Cell type and time point are not known.

The chain carries TRBV15 and TRBJ2-7; D not certain. Germline CDR1 and CDR2: LNHNV and YYDKDF (reference sequence). V gave up 5 bases and J gave up 3 bases, with 17 bases separating them. This CDR3 is built from 15 residues. CDR3 protein: CATSETPDGSYEQYV. CDR3 DNA sequence: TGTGCCACCAGCGAAACCCCGGACGGAAGCTACGAGCAGTACGTC.

The chain carries TRBV4-2 and TRBJ2-1; possibly TRBD1 for D (5 bases). V lost 1 base and J lost 10, with 14 bases in between. The V gene's germline CDR1 is LGHNA and CDR2 YNFKEQ. CDR3 length equals 14 residues. This CDR3 reads CASSQVVRVGEQFF. CDR3 DNA: TGTGCCAGCAGCCAAGTAGTCAGGGTAGGAGAGCAGTTCTTC.

This clonotype was seen more than once but under ten times. V gene TRBV7-9 combines with J gene TRBJ2-2; 8 nucleotides align to TRBD1. The CDR3 spans 17 residues. V lost 5 bases, J lost 1 base, and 9 bases stayed unmatched. Germline V lookup: CDR1 SEHNR, CDR2 FQNEAQ (reference sequence). The CDR3: CASSPDIGTGNTGELFF. In nucleotides, the CDR3 is TGTGCCAGCAGCCCGGACATCGGGACAGGGAACACCGGGGAGCTGTTTTTT.

The sample holds a few counts of this clonotype. This chain links TRBV7-6 with TRBJ2-2; a weak D match, TRBD2 (6 bases). Germline V gene data show CDR1 as SGHVS and CDR2 as FNYEAQ. The CDR3 is made up of 15 amino acids. The V and J ends lost 0 bases and 2 bases respectively, with 7 bases between them. The CDR3 here is CASSLAGGNTGELFF. The CDR3 DNA sequence: TGTGCCAGCAGCTTAGCCGGGGGAAACACCGGGGAGCTGTTTTTT. The whole variable domain, remainder taken from reference TRBV7-6 and TRBJ2-2, is GAGVSQSPRYKVTKRGQDVALRCDPISGHVSLYWYRQALGQGPEFLTYFNYEAQQDKSGLPNDRFSAERPEGSISTLTIQRTEQRDSAMYRCASSLAGGNTGELFFGEGSRLTVL.

This clonotype was observed a handful of times. The chain uses TRBV5-1 and TRBJ2-7; D is possibly TRBD1 (6 bases). The CDR3 loop spans 17 amino acids. In germline, CDR1 is SGHRS, CDR2 YFSETQ. The V end lost 0 bases, the J end lost 0 bases, and 16 bases lay between the germline ends. Here the CDR3 reads CASSLAPPGATSYEQYF. CDR3 bases: TGCGCCAGCAGCTTGGCCCCGCCAGGGGCAACCTCCTACGAGCAGTACTTC.

In this sample, this clonotype turned up a few times. The rearrangement links TRBV6-2 or TRBV6-3 to TRBJ2-3; D may be TRBD2 (5 bases). The V gene lost 2 bases and the J gene lost 3 bases, with 12 bases spanning the gap. The CDR3 has 15 residues. The V gene's germline CDR1 is MNHEY and CDR2 SVGEGT. CDR3 protein: CASSYPLRTTDTQYF. DNA of the CDR3: TGTGCCAGCAGTTACCCTCTTCGGACTACAGATACGCAGTATTTT.

J is TRBJ2-7 and V is TRBV4-1; a weak D match, TRBD2 (6 bases). This CDR3 has 16 residues. Germline CDR1 and CDR2: MGHRA and YSYEKL. The V end lost 0 bases, the J end lost 0 bases, and 12 bases lay between the germline ends. The CDR3 reads CASSQDPSGSSYEQYF. CDR3 nucleotide sequence: TGCGCCAGCAGCCAAGATCCATCCGGGAGCTCCTACGAGCAGTACTTC.

This clonotype was observed a few times. The chain carries TRBV3-1 and TRBJ2-5; 8 nucleotides agree with TRBD1. The CDR3 consists of 16 residues. The germline gives CDR1 LGHDT, CDR2 YNNKEL (reference sequence). V lost 2 bases and J lost 1; bases outside the gene matches: 6. CDR3 nucleotide sequence: TGTGCCAGCAGCCAACAGCAGGGGGCCTTCCAAGAGACCCAGTACTTC. Its protein is CASSQQQGAFQETQYF.

This clonotype has more than one count but fewer than ten. The chain recombines TRBV5-5 with TRBJ1-2; 9 bases match TRBD1. The CDR3 runs to 13 residues. Germline assignment: CDR1 SGHKS and CDR2 YYEKEE (reference sequence). V lost 6 bases and J lost 11; bases outside the gene matches: 11. CDR3 DNA sequence: TGTGCCAGCACCTTAGGCCCGGACAGGGGTTACACCTTC. Translated, it gives CASTLGPDRGYTF.

The table lists this clonotype with many counts. CDR3 residues: CASSLSLAEQFF. CDR3 sequence (DNA): TGTGCCAGCAGTTTGTCTCTAGCCGAACAGTTCTTC. J is TRBJ2-1 and V is TRBV28; D might be TRBD2 (5 bases). Germline values: CDR1 MDHEN, CDR2 SYDVKM. The CDR3 extends over 12 amino acids. V lost 3 bases and J 13 bases, leaving 13 bases between the germline ends.

The rearrangement links TRBV4-1 to TRBJ2-2; TRBD2 is a possible D gene (5 bases). CDR3 size: 15 residues. Germline CDR1 and CDR2: MGHRA and YSYEKL. V lost 0 bases to trimming and J lost 5 bases, with 10 bases between them. The CDR3, as DNA: TGCGCCAGCAGCCAAGAGAGACTACCGACCGGGGAGCTGTTTTTT. Translating it yields CASSQERLPTGELFF.

A note on this clonotype: A much larger clonotype is one base distant, so this may be a read error. Here the CDR3 DNA reads TGTGCCAGCAACGAGGGGATCCATTCACCCATCCACTTT. Encoded protein: CASNEGIHSPIHF. The chain is built from TRBV12-3 or TRBV12-4 and TRBJ1-6; D perhaps matches TRBD1 (5 bases). This CDR3 comprises 13 residues.

The V call is TRBV5-1, the J call TRBJ2-3; TRBD2 agrees at 9 bases. After removal of 2 bases from V and 11 bases from J, the junction contained 9 bases not matched to a gene. CDR1 SGHRS and CDR2 YFSETQ come from the germline V gene. The CDR3 loop spans 14 amino acids. As DNA, the CDR3 is TGCGCCAGCAGCTTTGCGGGGGGGCCAGTTAAGCAGTATTTT. Translated, it gives CASSFAGGPVKQYF.

This clonotype was counted between two and nine times. CDR3 coding DNA: TGTGCCAGCAGTCTCGGGACTAGCGGGGGCGGGACCCAGTACTTC. Its translation: CASSLGTSGGGTQYF. The V gene is TRBV27, the J gene TRBJ2-5; 14 bases are shared with TRBD2. The CDR3 contains 15 residues. From germline, CDR1 is MNHEY and CDR2 SMNVEV (reference sequence). J gave up 7 bases and V 5 bases, and 6 bases lay outside the gene matches.